This is a list of T cell receptor beta chains from one sample in a study of T cells in narcolepsy. TCRdb keeps only in-frame clones here, not all; method: immunoSEQ multiplex PCR. Here the sample spans about 25,000 clones, 85% being singletons. Source material: CD45RA- memory CD4+ T cells from PBMCs. These receptors were obtained from a human donor with narcolepsy. Both conserved end residues are part of each CDR3. The order of the fields is D gene, V gene, J gene, clone size, CDR3 DNA, CDR3 protein. A D gene is named only where the DNA matches it firmly. A clone size is listed for some rows: how often the clone was seen (once, few, many), or a class if it is expanded.

>-|TRBV5-6|TRBJ1-2|-
TGTGCCAGCAGCTTTGGATCAGGCGTGAACTATGGCTACACCTTC
CASSFGSGVNYGYTF
>TRBD1|TRBV30|TRBJ1-5|-
TGTGCCTGGAGTCCGGACAGGGATCAGCCCCAGCATTTT
CAWSPDRDQPQHF
>TRBD2|TRBV7-2|TRBJ2-1|-
TGTGCCAGCAGCTTCAGGACTAGCAATGAGCAGTTCTTC
CASSFRTSNEQFF
>-|TRBV5-1|TRBJ2-5|-
TGCGCCAGCAAAGAGGAGGGGCATGTGCAAGAGACCCAGTACTTC
CASKEEGHVQETQYF
>TRBD1|TRBV28|TRBJ2-2|-
TGTGCCAGCAGTTTATTCTCCAGGGGGCGCACCGGGGAGCTGTTTTTT
CASSLFSRGRTGELFF
>TRBD1|TRBV5-1|TRBJ2-2|once
TGCGCCAGCAGCTTGGCCCCAATGGACAGGGGAACCGGGGAGCTGTTTTTT
CASSLAPMDRGTGELFF
>TRBD2|TRBV19|TRBJ2-7|-
TGTGCCAGTAGTAGTAACGGACTAGACTACGAGCAGTACTTC
CASSSNGLDYEQYF
>TRBD1|TRBV7-7|TRBJ2-2|once
TGTGCCAGCAGCTTCGGGACAGGGGGCTTAATCGGGGAGCTGTTTTTT
CASSFGTGGLIGELFF
>-|TRBV5-1|TRBJ2-3|-
TGCGCCAGCAGCTTGGGCAGGTCCCCAGATACGCAGTATTTT
CASSLGRSPDTQYF
>TRBD1|TRBV28|TRBJ1-2|-
TGTGCCAGCAGTCTTGGACAGGGGACCTATGGCTACACCTTC
CASSLGQGTYGYTF
>-|TRBV7-8|TRBJ1-5|-
TGTGCCAGCAGCTCGGTAAGGACAAGGAGTAATCAGCCCCAGCATTTT
CASSSVRTRSNQPQHF
>-|TRBV7-8|TRBJ2-1|-
TGTGCCAGCAGTTCGATTCGCGGATACAATGAGCAGTTCTTC
CASSSIRGYNEQFF